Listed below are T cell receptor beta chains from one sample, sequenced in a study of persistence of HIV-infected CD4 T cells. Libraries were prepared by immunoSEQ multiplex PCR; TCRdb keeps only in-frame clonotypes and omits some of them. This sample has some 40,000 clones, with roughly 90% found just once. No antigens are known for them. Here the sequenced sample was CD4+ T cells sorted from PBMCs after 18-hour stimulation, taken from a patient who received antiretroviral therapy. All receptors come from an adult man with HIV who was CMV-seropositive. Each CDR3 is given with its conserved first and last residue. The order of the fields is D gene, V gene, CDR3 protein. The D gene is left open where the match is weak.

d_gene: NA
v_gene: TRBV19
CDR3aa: CVSKPKLGYTGELFF

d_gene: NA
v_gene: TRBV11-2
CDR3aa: CASSHSARGGTGELFF

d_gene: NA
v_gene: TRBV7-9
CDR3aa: CASSFTDSPNQPQHF

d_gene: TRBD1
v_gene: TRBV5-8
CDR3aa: CASSGGTGKASETQYF

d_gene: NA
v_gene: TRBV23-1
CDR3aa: CASSQSGRDTTNEKLFF

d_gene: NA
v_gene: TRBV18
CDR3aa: CASSPPGYSGNTIYF

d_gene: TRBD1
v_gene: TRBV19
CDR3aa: CASSLTGTEVYF

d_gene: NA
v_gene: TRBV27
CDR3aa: CASSPMSSGNTIYF

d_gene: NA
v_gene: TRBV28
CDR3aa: CASRDTRYEQYF

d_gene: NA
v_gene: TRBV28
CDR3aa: CASSLPVGGNEKLFF

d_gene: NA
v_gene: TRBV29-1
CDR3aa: CSVESSGGYTF

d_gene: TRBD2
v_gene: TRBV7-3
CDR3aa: CASSPLSGGPGEQFF

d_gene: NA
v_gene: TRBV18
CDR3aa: CASSPDFYDEQFF

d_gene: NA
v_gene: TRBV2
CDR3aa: CASSEQGGSVFF

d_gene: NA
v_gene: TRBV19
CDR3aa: CASSTRTFMNTEAFF

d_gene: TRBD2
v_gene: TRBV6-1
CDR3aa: CASSETGGGAGDTQYF

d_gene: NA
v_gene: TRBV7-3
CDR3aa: CASSLYFHTDTQYF

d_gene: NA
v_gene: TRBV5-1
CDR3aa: CASSAIWGTGELFF

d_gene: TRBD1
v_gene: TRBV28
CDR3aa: CASERDRGSELNYGYTF

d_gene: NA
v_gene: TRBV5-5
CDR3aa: CASSFRGIGTFAATNEKLFF

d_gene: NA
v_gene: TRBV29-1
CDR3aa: CSVDGGSREKLFF

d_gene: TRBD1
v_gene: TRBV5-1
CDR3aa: CASSKGQGGTEAFF

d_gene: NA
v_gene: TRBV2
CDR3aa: CASSAGWGSTDTQYF

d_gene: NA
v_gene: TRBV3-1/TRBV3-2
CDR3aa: CASSQLGGYGYTF

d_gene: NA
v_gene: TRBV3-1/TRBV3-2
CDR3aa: CASSQGSENSPLHF

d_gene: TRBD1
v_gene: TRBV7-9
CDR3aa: CASSFGQGVAYGYTF

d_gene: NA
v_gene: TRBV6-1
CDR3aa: CASSENRREQYF

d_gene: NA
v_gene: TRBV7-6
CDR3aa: CASSLSRPRGEQFF

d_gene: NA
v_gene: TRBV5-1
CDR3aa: CASSLVQTGELFF

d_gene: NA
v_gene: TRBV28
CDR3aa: CASSLEGFHQPQHF

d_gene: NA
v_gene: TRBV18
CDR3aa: CASSPGVDEKLFF

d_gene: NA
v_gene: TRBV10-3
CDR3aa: CAISETSSYNEQFF

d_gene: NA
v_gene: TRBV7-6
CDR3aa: CASSLWGGPANTGELFF

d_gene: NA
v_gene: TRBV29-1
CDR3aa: CSVEGSGQSNEKLFF

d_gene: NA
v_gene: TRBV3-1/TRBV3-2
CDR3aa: CASSYGRGRGPWDEQFF

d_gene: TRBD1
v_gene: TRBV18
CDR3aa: CASSPNRQGGGELFF

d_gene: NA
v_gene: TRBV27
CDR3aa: CASSLSGTNYEQYF

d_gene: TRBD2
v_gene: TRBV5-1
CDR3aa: CASGRLAGSNEQFF

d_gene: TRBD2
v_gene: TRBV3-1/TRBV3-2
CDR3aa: CASSPRASGGTDTQYF

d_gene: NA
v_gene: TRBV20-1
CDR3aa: CSARAPRGALF

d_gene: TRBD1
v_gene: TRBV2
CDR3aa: CASRGQYHTDTQYF

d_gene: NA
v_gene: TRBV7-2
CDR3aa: CASSLDLIALPQHF

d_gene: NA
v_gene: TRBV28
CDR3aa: CASSPFNMFGYVNNSPLHF

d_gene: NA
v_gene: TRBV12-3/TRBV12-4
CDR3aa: CASTTHPTYEQYF

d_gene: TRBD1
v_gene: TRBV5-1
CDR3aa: CASSSRQGGNEKLFF

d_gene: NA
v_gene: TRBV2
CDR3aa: CASIRLTNTEAFF